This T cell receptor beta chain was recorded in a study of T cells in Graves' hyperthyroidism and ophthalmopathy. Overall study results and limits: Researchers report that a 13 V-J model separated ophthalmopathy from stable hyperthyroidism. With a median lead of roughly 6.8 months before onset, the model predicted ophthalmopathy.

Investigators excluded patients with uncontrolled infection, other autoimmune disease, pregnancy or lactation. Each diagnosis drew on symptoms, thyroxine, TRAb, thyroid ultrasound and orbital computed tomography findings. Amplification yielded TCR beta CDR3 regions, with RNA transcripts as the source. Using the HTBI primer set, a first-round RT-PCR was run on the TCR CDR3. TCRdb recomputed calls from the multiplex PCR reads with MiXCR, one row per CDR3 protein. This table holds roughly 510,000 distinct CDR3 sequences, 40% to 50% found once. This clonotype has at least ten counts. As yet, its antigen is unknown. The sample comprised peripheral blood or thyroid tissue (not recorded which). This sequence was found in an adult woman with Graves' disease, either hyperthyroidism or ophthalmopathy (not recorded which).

The CDR3 spells CASSLEPGTYGYTF. Here the CDR3 DNA reads TGTGCCAGCAGCTTAGAACCAGGGACCTATGGCTACACCTTC. The rearrangement uses TRBV11-2 and TRBJ1-2, with D perhaps matching TRBD1 (5 bases). This CDR3 is 14 amino acids long. The germline gives CDR1 SGHAT, CDR2 FQNNGV. V was cut by 0 bases and J by 4 bases, with 9 bases left in between.